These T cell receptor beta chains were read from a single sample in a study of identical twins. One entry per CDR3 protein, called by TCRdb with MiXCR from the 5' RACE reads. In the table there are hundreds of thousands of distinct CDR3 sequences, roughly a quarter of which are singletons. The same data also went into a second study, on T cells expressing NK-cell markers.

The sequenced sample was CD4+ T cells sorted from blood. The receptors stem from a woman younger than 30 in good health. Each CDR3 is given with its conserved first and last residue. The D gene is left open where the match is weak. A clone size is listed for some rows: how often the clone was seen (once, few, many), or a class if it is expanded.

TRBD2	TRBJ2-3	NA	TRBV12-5	CASGLTSGKTQYF	TGTGCTAGTGGTTTGACTAGCGGGAAAACGCAGTATTTT
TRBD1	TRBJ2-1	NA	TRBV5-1	CASSLGDRDEQFF	TGCGCCAGCAGCTTGGGGGACAGGGATGAGCAGTTCTTC
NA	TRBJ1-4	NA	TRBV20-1	CSAPSGREARLEKLFF	TGCAGTGCTCCCTCAGGACGGGAGGCCCGTTTGGAAAAACTGTTTTTT
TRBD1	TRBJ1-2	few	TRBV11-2	CASSIGGGGYGYTF	TGTGCCAGCAGCATAGGGGGCGGCGGCTATGGCTACACCTTC
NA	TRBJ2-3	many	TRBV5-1	CASSLGARTDTQYF	TGCGCCAGCAGCTTGGGGGCCCGCACAGATACGCAGTATTTT
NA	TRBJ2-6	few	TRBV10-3	CAIMSSGANVLTF	TGTGCCATTATGTCATCTGGGGCCAACGTCCTGACTTTC
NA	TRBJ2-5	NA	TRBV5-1	CASSRGHPLETQYF	TGCGCCAGCAGCAGGGGACACCCCCTAGAGACCCAGTACTTC
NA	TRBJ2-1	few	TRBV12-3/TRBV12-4	CASSLGIDEQFF	TGTGCCAGCAGTTTGGGTATTGATGAGCAGTTCTTC
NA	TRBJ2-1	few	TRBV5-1	CASSSPLIRSSYNEQFF	TGCGCCAGCAGCTCCCCCTTAATACGGAGCTCCTACAATGAGCAGTTCTTC
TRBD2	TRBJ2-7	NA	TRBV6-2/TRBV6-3	CASTPGLAILREQYF	TGTGCCAGCACCCCGGGACTAGCAATACTTCGCGAGCAGTACTTC
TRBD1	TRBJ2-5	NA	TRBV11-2	CASSFQGTGGRYWAETQYF	TGTGCCAGCAGCTTCCAAGGGACAGGCGGACGCTATTGGGCAGAGACCCAGTACTTC
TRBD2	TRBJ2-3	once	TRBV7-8	CASSLALSGGSDTQYF	TGTGCCAGCAGCTTAGCTCTTAGCGGGGGTTCAGATACGCAGTATTTT
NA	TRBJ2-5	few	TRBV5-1	CASSPSVEETQYF	TGCGCCAGCAGCCCATCCGTTGAGGAGACCCAGTACTTC
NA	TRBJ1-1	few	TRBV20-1	CSARDLGQAFF	TGCAGTGCTAGAGATCTGGGTCAAGCTTTCTTT
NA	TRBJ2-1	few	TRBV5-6	CASSLRINEQFF	TGTGCCAGCAGCTTGCGGATTAATGAGCAGTTCTTC
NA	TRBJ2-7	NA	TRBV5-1	CASPDSTLFEQYF	TGCGCCAGCCCGGACTCTACCCTATTCGAGCAGTACTTC
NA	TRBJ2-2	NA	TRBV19	CASTPPGYTGELFF	TGTGCCAGTACCCCCCCAGGATACACCGGGGAGCTGTTTTTT
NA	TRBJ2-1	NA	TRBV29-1	CSAPWGSGSSYNEQFF	TGCAGCGCTCCCTGGGGGTCCGGGAGCTCCTACAATGAGCAGTTCTTC
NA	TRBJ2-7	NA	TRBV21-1	CASSPLAGAYYEQYF	TGTGCCAGCAGCCCCCTAGCGGGGGCCTACTACGAGCAGTACTTC
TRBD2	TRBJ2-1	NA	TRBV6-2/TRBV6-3	CASSQRDLPSYNEQFF	TGTGCCAGCAGTCAGCGGGACCTCCCTTCCTACAATGAGCAGTTCTTC
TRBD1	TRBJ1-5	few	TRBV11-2	CASSLDRVNQPQHF	TGTGCCAGCAGTTTGGACAGGGTGAATCAGCCCCAGCATTTT
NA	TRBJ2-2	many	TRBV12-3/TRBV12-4	CASSFSGELFF	TGTGCCAGCAGTTTCTCCGGGGAGCTGTTTTTT
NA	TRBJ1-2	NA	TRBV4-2	CASSPSGVWNGYTF	TGTGCCAGCAGCCCCTCAGGGGTTTGGAATGGCTACACCTTC
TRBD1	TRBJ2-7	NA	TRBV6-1	CASKGTGLREQYF	TGTGCCAGCAAGGGGACAGGGCTTCGGGAGCAGTACTTC
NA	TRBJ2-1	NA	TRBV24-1	CATSDPLVGLFF	TGTGCCACCAGTGATCCCCTAGTAGGGCTGTTCTTC
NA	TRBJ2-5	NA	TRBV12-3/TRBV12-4	CASSLGGSGPETQYF	TGTGCCAGCAGTTTAGGCGGGTCGGGCCCAGAGACCCAGTACTTC
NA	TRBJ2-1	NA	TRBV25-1	CASSTAGTGTYNEQFF	TGTGCCAGCAGTACCGCCGGGACGGGAACGTACAATGAGCAGTTCTTC
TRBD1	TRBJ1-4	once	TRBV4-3	CASSQARDRDFEKLFF	TGCGCCAGCAGCCAAGCTAGGGACAGGGACTTTGAAAAACTGTTTTTT
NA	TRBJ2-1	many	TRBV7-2	CASSLAGNHYNEQFF	TGTGCCAGCAGCTTGGCGGGAAACCATTACAATGAGCAGTTCTTC